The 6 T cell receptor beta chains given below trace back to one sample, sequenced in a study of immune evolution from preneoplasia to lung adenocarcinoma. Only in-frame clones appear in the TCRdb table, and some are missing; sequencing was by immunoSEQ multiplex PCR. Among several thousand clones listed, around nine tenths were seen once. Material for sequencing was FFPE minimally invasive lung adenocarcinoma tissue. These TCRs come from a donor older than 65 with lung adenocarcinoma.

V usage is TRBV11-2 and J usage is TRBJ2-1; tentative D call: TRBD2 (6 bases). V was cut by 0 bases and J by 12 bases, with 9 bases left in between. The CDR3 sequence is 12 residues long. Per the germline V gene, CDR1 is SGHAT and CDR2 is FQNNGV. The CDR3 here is CASSLEVGGQFF. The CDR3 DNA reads TGTGCCAGCAGCTTAGAGGTGGGGGGGCAGTTCTTC.

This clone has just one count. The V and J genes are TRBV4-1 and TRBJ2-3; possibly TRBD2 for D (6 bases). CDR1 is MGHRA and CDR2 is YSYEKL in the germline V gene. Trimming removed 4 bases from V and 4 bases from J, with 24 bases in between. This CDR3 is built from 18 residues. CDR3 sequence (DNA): TGCGCCAGCAGCCCTCGGGGGACCGGCGGGAAGGGAGCAGATACGCAGTATTTT. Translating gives CASSPRGTGGKGADTQYF.

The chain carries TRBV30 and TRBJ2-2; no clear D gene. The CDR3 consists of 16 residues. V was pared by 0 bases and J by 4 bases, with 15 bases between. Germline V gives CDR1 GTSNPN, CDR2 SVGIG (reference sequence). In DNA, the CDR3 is TGTGCCTGGAGTGTACCCTTTGTAGGAATCACCGGGGAGCTGTTTTTT. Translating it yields CAWSVPFVGITGELFF.

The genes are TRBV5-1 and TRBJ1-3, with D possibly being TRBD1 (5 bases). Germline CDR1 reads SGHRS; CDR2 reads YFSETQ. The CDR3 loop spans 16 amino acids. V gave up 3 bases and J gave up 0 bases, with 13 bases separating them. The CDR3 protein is CASSSRDVSSGNTIYF. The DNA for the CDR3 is TGCGCCAGCAGCTCGCGGGACGTGAGCTCTGGAAACACCATATATTTT. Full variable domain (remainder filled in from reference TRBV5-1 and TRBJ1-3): KAGVTQTPRYLIKTRGQQVTLSCSPISGHRSVSWYQQTPGQGLQFLFEYFSETQRNKGNFPGRFSGRQFSNSRSEMNVSTLELGDSALYLCASSSRDVSSGNTIYFGEGSWLTVV.

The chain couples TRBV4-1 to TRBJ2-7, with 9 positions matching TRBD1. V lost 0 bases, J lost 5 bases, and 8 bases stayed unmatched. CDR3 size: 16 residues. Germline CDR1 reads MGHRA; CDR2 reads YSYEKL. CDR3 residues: CASSQDQGTGSDEQYF. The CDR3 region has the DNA TGCGCCAGCAGCCAAGATCAAGGGACAGGGAGTGACGAGCAGTACTTC.

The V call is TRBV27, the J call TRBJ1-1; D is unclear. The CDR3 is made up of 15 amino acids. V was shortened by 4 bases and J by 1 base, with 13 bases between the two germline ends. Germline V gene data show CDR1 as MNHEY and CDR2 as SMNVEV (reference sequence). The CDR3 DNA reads TGTGCCAGCAGTTCCCCTGGACGGCGGAACACTGAAGCTTTCTTT. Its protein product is CASSSPGRRNTEAFF.